Below, 5 T cell receptor beta chains from the same sample are listed, as sequenced in a study of blood T cell repertoires in COVID-19. Profiled with immunoSEQ multiplex PCR; TCRdb holds only in-frame clones, not every one. The repertoire has 200,000 to 250,000 clones, 80% to 90% of them found once; the top ten carry 15% to 20%. The sample comprised peripheral blood. These receptor sequences come from a woman older than 75 with active or convalescent COVID-19.

The rearrangement uses TRBV6-5 and TRBJ1-4; 9 nucleotides agree with TRBD1. Trimming took 0 bases from V and 10 from J; bases not matched to a gene: 9. The CDR3 contains 16 residues. Germline V lookup: CDR1 MNHEY, CDR2 SVGAGI. CDR3 nucleotide sequence: TGTGCCAGCAGTTACTCGGAGGACAGGGGCCACGGAAAACTGTTTTTT. This codes for CASSYSEDRGHGKLFF.

The chain combines TRBV4-2 with TRBJ2-7; 11 bases are a match to TRBD2. CDR1 is LGHNA, CDR2 YNFKEQ, per germline. CDR3 length: 15 residues. J lost 4 bases, V lost 1 base, and 3 bases had no gene match. The CDR3 loop is CASSQAGTSGYEQYF. In nucleotides, the CDR3 is TGTGCCAGCAGCCAAGCCGGGACTAGCGGTTACGAGCAGTACTTC.

The chain has TRBV15 and TRBJ1-5, with D tentatively TRBD1 (5 bases). This CDR3 comprises 16 residues. Between the trimmed V and J ends, which lost 4 bases and 2 bases, there was a span of 15 bases. Germline CDR1 is LNHNV and CDR2 is YYDKDF (reference sequence). The CDR3 DNA sequence: TGTGCCACCAGCAAATTTACGGGGGTTGGCAATCAGCCCCAGCATTTT. Translation gives CATSKFTGVGNQPQHF.

This chain connects TRBV29-1 to TRBJ1-1; D not resolved. Trimming removed 3 bases at V and 0 bases at J, with 11 bases between. Germline V gives CDR1 SQVTM, CDR2 ANQGSEA. CDR3 length: 14 residues. CDR3 coding DNA: TGCAGCGTTGAGGCCCAGGCGCTGAACACTGAAGCTTTCTTT. This encodes CSVEAQALNTEAFF.

The chain is built from TRBV6-6 and TRBJ1-1; weak D call: TRBD1 (5 bases). In germline, CDR1 is MNHNY, CDR2 SVGAGI (reference sequence). V was clipped by 4 bases and J by 0 bases, with 9 bases between them. The CDR3 runs to 14 residues. The CDR3 nucleotides read TGTGCCAGCAGTTGGGCAGGGATGAACACTGAAGCTTTCTTT. Its translation: CASSWAGMNTEAFF.